One sample yielded the 20 T cell receptor beta chains listed below, sequenced in a study of blood T cell repertoires in COVID-19. TCRdb keeps only in-frame clones here, not all; method: immunoSEQ multiplex PCR. Among more than 300,000 clones listed, approximately 90% were seen once. The sequencing input was PBMCs or T cells enriched from blood (not recorded which). These receptors were obtained from a woman between 40 and 50 years old who had been exposed to COVID-19.

The chain links TRBV18 to TRBJ1-1; 9 bases map to TRBD1. CDR3 size: 13 residues. J gave up 4 bases and V 6 bases, and 3 bases lay outside the gene matches. Germline V lookup: CDR1 KGHSH, CDR2 LQKENI. CDR3 in amino acids: CASSQDRGTEAFF. In nucleotides, the CDR3 is TGTGCCAGCTCCCAGGACAGGGGCACTGAAGCTTTCTTT.

This chain connects TRBV5-5 to TRBJ1-6; 7 bases align to TRBD1. Germline values: CDR1 SGHKS, CDR2 YYEKEE (reference sequence). V was clipped by 4 bases and J by 9 bases; unmatched bases: 7. This CDR3 has 14 amino acids. The CDR3 nucleotides read TGTGCCAGCAGCCGGGAAGGGGGCTTTTCACCCCTCCACTTT. This gives the protein CASSREGGFSPLHF.

This chain's CDR3 is CASSARTSTDTQYF. The DNA of the CDR3 is TGTGCCAGCAGCGCCCGGACTAGCACAGATACGCAGTATTTT. V is TRBV3-1 (or the pseudogene TRBV3-2) and J is TRBJ2-3; a possible D gene is TRBD2 (5 bases). CDR1 is LGHDT and CDR2 is YNNKEL in the germline V gene (reference sequence). Trimming stripped 5 bases from V and 0 bases from J, with 9 bases between. CDR3 length: 14 amino acids.

In its sample, this clone was seen once. The chain is built from TRBV7-9 and TRBJ1-2; D is unresolved. V lost 5 bases to trimming and J lost 3 bases, with 13 bases between them. The germline V gene has CDR1 SEHNR and CDR2 FQNEAQ (reference sequence). CDR3 length: 14 residues. CDR3 loop: CASSDVVEDYGYTF. The CDR3 DNA reads TGTGCCAGCAGCGACGTTGTTGAGGACTATGGCTACACCTTC.

This clone has just one count. The gene calls are TRBV6-5 and TRBJ1-1; D gene ambiguous. CDR1 is MNHEY, CDR2 SVGAGI, per germline. The CDR3 totals 13 residues. With 0 bases removed from V and 11 bases from J, the gap between germline ends came to 13 bases. The CDR3 spells CASSYSPEIWAFF. The CDR3 region has the DNA TGTGCCAGCAGTTACTCCCCGGAGATTTGGGCTTTCTTT.

This clone was seen once. The gene calls are TRBV12-3 or TRBV12-4 and TRBJ1-5; D remains ambiguous. This CDR3 has 13 amino acids. Trimming took 6 bases from V and 6 from J, leaving 12 bases between them. The CDR3: CASRTGSGQPQHF. CDR3 coding DNA: TGTGCCAGCAGGACGGGTAGCGGTCAGCCCCAGCATTTT.

The CDR3 DNA is TGTGCCAGCAGCTTAGCGGGAGGGGTAGATGAGCAGTTCTTC. This gives the protein CASSLAGGVDEQFF. This rearrangement joins TRBV7-3 to TRBJ2-1; 9 bases fit TRBD2. The germline gives CDR1 SGHTA, CDR2 FQGTGA. This CDR3 comprises 14 residues. J gave up 8 bases and V 2 bases, and 4 bases lay outside the gene matches. The whole variable domain, filled in from reference TRBV7-3 and TRBJ2-1, reads GAGVSQTPSNKVTEKGKYVELRCDPISGHTALYWYRQSLGQGPEFLIYFQGTGAADDSGLPNDRFFAVRPEGSVSTLKIQRTERGDSAVYLCASSLAGGVDEQFFGPGTRLTVL.

The chain links TRBV10-1 to TRBJ2-2; TRBD2 agrees at 8 bases. Germline CDR1 reads WNHNN; CDR2 reads SYGVQD (reference sequence). CDR3 size: 16 residues. J lost 6 bases, V lost 2 bases, and 8 bases had no gene match. Written as DNA, the CDR3 is TGCGCCAGCAGTGAGCCGGGGGGGGAGTTGGCCGGGGAGCTGTTTTTT. Protein: CASSEPGGELAGELFF.

The chain couples TRBV11-2 to TRBJ2-7, with 7 bases aligning to TRBD1. The germline V gene has CDR1 SGHAT and CDR2 FQNNGV. The CDR3 runs to 18 residues. The ends lost 5 bases at V and 0 bases at J; junction bases unmatched: 16. CDR3 sequence: CASSQASFGTASSYEQYF. In DNA form, the CDR3 reads TGTGCCAGCAGCCAAGCCAGTTTCGGGACAGCGAGCTCCTACGAGCAGTACTTC.

This sequence joins TRBV7-9 and TRBJ1-5; 7 bases are shared with TRBD1. The V and J ends lost 5 bases and 6 bases, in that order; junction bases with no gene match: 7. CDR1 is SEHNR and CDR2 is FQNEAQ in the germline V gene (reference sequence). CDR3 length: 14 amino acids. The CDR3 loop is CASSLDRAGQPQHF. CDR3 DNA: TGTGCCAGCAGCCTAGACAGGGCTGGTCAGCCCCAGCATTTT.

This rearrangement joins TRBV15 to TRBJ1-1; D remains unclear. The CDR3 is made up of 14 amino acids. V lost 5 bases, J lost 1 base, and 11 bases lay in between. Per germline, CDR1 LNHNV and CDR2 YYDKDF (reference sequence). CDR3 nucleotides: TGTGCCACCAGCTATCAGGCAGGGAACACTGAAGCTTTCTTT. It is translated as CATSYQAGNTEAFF.

The chain has TRBV19 and TRBJ1-5; TRBD1 matches at 10 bases. The CDR3 extends over 16 amino acids. The trim removed 5 bases at V and 2 bases at J, leaving 6 bases unmatched. CDR1 is LNHDA, CDR2 SQIVND, per germline (reference sequence). In nucleotides, the CDR3 is TGTGCCAGTAGTGGATGGGACAGGGGAGGCAATCAGCCCCAGCATTTT. Translation: CASSGWDRGGNQPQHF.

In this sample, this clone turned up a few times. The V gene is TRBV10-1, the J gene TRBJ2-2, with 9 bases that match TRBD1. The germline gives CDR1 WNHNN, CDR2 SYGVQD (reference sequence). The junction had 2 bases not matched to a gene; V was cut back by 0 bases and J by 3 bases. The CDR3 covers 16 residues. The CDR3 sequence is CASSESRQGDTGELFF. DNA for the CDR3: TGCGCCAGCAGTGAGTCGAGACAGGGGGACACCGGGGAGCTGTTTTTT.

The chain couples TRBV30 to TRBJ1-1; 8 bases line up with TRBD1. The CDR3 is 15 amino acids. J was trimmed by 4 bases and V by 2 bases; bases with no gene match: 9. From germline, CDR1 is GTSNPN and CDR2 SVGIG (reference sequence). CDR3 in DNA: TGTGCCTGGAGTCCAGGGGGCAGGGGATCCACTGAAGCTTTCTTT. Translated, it gives CAWSPGGRGSTEAFF. Full variable domain (missing parts from reference TRBV30 and TRBJ1-1): SQTIHQWPATLVQPVGSPLSLECTVEGTSNPNLYWYRQAAGRGLQLLFYSVGIGQISSEVPQNLSASRPQDRQFILSSKKLLLSDSGFYLCAWSPGGRGSTEAFFGQGTRLTVV.

V is TRBV7-8 and J is TRBJ2-6; 7 bases align to TRBD1. Germline CDR1 reads SGHVS; CDR2 reads FQNEAQ. Germline trimming cut 5 bases from V and 0 bases from J; bases unmatched to any gene: 1. The CDR3 contains 15 residues. CDR3 sequence reads: CASSNRGSGANVLTF. The CDR3 DNA follows: TGTGCCAGCAGCAACAGGGGCTCTGGGGCCAACGTCCTGACTTTC.

V and J are TRBV30 and TRBJ1-6; possible D gene TRBD1, 5 bases. Germline CDR1 and CDR2: GTSNPN and SVGIG (reference sequence). This CDR3 contains 13 residues. Trimming cost V 4 bases and J 7 bases, with 11 bases left between them. The CDR3 sequence: CAWKVSGNSPLHF. The CDR3 DNA follows: TGTGCCTGGAAAGTGTCAGGGAATTCACCCCTCCACTTT.

This chain links TRBV5-1 with TRBJ2-1; D perhaps matches TRBD1 (6 bases). V was pared by 4 bases and J by 5 bases, with 13 bases between. The germline V gene has CDR1 SGHRS and CDR2 YFSETQ. The CDR3 extends over 14 amino acids. Written as DNA, the CDR3 is TGCGCCAGCAGCCTCTGGACAGACAACAATGAGCAGTTCTTC. This codes for CASSLWTDNNEQFF.

This clone was observed a single time. This sequence joins TRBV5-6 and TRBJ2-2; 9 bases align to TRBD1. Germline-derived CDR1 and CDR2 are SGHDT and YYEEEE. The CDR3 has 16 residues. V was clipped by 0 bases and J by 5 bases; unmatched bases: 5. CDR3 loop: CASSLGTGVRTGELFF. CDR3 DNA sequence: TGTGCCAGCAGCTTGGGGACAGGGGTTCGGACCGGGGAGCTGTTTTTT.

The V gene is TRBV10-2, the J gene TRBJ1-2, with D hard to call. Germline CDR1 is WSHSY and CDR2 is SAAADI. Trimming left V 3 bases short and J 8 bases short, with 13 bases between. The CDR3 consists of 13 residues. The CDR3 is CASSEESFRGYTF. DNA of the CDR3: TGCGCCAGCAGTGAAGAGAGTTTTCGAGGCTACACCTTC.

The rearrangement joins TRBV10-1 to TRBJ2-3; possibly TRBD2 for D (6 bases). The CDR3 extends over 16 amino acids. V was clipped by 3 bases and J by 1 base, with 14 bases between them. Looked up from germline, CDR1 is WNHNN and CDR2 is SYGVQD (reference sequence). DNA for the CDR3: TGCGCCAGCAGTGATGGGCAGGCGGGGCGCACAGATACGCAGTATTTT. Protein product: CASSDGQAGRTDTQYF.